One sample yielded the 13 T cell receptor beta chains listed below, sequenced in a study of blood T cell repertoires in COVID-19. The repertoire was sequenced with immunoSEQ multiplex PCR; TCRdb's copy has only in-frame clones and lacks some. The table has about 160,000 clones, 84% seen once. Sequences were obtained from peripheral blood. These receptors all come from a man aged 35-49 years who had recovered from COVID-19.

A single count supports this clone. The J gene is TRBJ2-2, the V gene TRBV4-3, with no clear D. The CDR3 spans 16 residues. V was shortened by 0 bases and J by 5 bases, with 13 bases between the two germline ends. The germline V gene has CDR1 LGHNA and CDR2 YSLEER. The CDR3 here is CASSQDSPSRTGELFF. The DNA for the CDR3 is TGCGCCAGCAGCCAAGATTCGCCTAGTCGAACCGGGGAGCTGTTTTTT.

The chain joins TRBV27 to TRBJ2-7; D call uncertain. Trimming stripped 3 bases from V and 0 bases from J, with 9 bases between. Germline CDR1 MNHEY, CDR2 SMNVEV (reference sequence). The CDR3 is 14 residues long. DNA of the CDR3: TGTGCCAGCAGTTTTCGCGCCTTCTCCTACGAGCAGTACTTC. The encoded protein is CASSFRAFSYEQYF.

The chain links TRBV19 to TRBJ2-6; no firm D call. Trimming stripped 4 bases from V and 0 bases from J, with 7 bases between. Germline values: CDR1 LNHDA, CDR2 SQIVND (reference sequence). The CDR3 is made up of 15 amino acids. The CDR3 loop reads CASSTRDSGANVLTF. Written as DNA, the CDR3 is TGTGCCAGTAGTACACGAGACTCTGGGGCCAACGTCCTGACTTTC.

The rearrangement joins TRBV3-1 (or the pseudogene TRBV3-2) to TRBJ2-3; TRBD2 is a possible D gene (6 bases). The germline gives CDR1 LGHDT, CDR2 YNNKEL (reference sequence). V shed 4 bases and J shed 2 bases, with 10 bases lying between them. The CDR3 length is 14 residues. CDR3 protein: CASSPGDVTDTQYF. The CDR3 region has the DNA TGTGCCAGCAGCCCGGGGGACGTCACAGATACGCAGTATTTT.

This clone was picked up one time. The CDR3 region is CASSLSRLAPGEQFF. DNA for the CDR3: TGTGCCAGCAGCCTATCCAGGCTAGCTCCCGGCGAGCAGTTCTTC. V gene TRBV3-1 (or the pseudogene TRBV3-2) combines with J gene TRBJ2-1, with D perhaps TRBD2 (5 bases). CDR1 and CDR2 (germline): LGHDT, YNNKEL (reference sequence). The CDR3 has 15 amino acids. Trimming shortened V by 4 bases and J by 10 bases, and 20 bases separated the two germline ends.

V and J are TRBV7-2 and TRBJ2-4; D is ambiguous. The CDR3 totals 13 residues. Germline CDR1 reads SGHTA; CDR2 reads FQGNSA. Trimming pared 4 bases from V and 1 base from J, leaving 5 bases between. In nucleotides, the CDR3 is TGTGCCAGCAGCTCCAGGGCCAAAAACATTCAGTACTTC. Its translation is CASSSRAKNIQYF.

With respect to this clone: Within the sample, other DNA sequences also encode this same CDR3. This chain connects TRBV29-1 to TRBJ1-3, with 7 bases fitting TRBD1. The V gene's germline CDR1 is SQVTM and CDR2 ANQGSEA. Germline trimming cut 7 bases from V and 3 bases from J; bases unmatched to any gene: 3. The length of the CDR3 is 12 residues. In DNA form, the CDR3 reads TGCAGCGCAAGGGACAGTGGAAACACCATATATTTT. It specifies CSARDSGNTIYF.

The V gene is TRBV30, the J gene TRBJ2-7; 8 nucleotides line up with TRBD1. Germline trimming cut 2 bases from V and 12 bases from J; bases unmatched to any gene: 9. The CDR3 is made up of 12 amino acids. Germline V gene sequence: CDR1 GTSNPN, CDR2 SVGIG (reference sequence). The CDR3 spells CAWSPGQDIRYF. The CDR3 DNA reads TGTGCCTGGAGTCCGGGACAGGACATTCGGTACTTC.

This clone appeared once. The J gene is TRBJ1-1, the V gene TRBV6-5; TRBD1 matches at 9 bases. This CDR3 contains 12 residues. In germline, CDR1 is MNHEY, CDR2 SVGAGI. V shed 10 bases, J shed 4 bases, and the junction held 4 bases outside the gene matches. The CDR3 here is CAISTGGTEAFF. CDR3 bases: TGTGCCATCTCGACAGGGGGCACTGAAGCTTTCTTT.

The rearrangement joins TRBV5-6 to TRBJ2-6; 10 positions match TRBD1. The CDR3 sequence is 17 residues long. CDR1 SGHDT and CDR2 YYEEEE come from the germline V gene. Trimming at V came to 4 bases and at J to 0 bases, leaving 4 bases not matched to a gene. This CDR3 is CASSPGQGVSGANVLTF. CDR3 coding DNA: TGTGCCAGCAGCCCAGGACAGGGGGTCTCTGGGGCCAACGTCCTGACTTTC.

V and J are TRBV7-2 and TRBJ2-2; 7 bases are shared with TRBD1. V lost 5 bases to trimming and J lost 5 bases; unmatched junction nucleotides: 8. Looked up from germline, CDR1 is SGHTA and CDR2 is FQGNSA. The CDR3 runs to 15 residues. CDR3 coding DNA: TGTGCCAGCAGCCCTAGGGGGCGTCGAACCGGGGAGCTGTTTTTT. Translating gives CASSPRGRRTGELFF.

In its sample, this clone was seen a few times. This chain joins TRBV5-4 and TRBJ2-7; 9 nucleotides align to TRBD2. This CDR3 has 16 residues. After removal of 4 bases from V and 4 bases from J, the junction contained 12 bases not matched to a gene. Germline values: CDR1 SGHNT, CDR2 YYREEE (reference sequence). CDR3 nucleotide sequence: TGTGCCAGCAGCATCGGGGTAGCGGGAGTACCATACGAGCAGTACTTC. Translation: CASSIGVAGVPYEQYF.

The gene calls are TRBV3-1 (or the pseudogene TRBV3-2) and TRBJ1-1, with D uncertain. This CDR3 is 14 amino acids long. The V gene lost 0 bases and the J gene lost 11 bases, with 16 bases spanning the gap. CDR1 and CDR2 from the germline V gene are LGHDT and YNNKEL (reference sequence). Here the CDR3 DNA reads TGTGCCAGCAGCCAAGACAGCGCTCGGACTGGCGCTTTCTTT. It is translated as CASSQDSARTGAFF.